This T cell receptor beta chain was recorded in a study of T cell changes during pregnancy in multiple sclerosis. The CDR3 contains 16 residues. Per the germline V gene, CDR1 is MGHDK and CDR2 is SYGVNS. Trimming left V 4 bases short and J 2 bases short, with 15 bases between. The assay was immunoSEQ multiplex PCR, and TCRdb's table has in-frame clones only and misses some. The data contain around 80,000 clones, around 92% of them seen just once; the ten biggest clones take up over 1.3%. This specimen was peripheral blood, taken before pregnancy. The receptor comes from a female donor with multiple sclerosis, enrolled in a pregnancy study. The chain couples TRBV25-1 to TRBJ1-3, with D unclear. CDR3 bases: TGTGCCAGCAGTGGGGCGCCCAGTTGGACTGGAAACACCATATATTTT. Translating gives CASSGAPSWTGNTIYF. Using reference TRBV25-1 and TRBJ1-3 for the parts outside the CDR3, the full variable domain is EADIYQTPRYLVIGTGKKITLECSQTMGHDKMYWYQQDPGMELHLIHYSYGVNSTEKGDLSSESTVSRIRTEHFPLTLESARPSHTSQYLCASSGAPSWTGNTIYFGEGSWLTVV.